This is a list of T cell receptor beta chains from one sample in a study of blood T cell repertoires in COVID-19. Clones were read by immunoSEQ multiplex PCR, and TCRdb kept only the in-frame ones, dropping some. Of fewer than 300,000 clones listed, about 90% are singletons. Material: peripheral blood. The receptors originated from a person between 18 and 30 years old with COVID-19, enrolled during active disease. Both conserved end residues are part of each CDR3. Fields, in order: J gene, CDR3 length, V gene, D gene, clone size, CDR3 protein. The D gene is left open where the match is weak. Clone size is not always given. Where it is, it says once, few, many or a class for expanded clones.

TRBJ2-7	15	TRBV10-3	NA	NA	CAPPGGGVSSYEQYF
TRBJ1-3	20	TRBV5-1	TRBD1	NA	CASSLGFRTGAPLSGNTIYF
TRBJ2-3	17	TRBV28	TRBD2	NA	CASSLLSASGRTDTQYF
TRBJ1-1	13	TRBV28	NA	NA	CASSWIGGAEAFF
TRBJ2-1	15	TRBV5-5	TRBD1	NA	CASSPDPGQYNEQFF
TRBJ1-1	13	TRBV10-3	NA	few	CAISQDVNTEAFF
TRBJ2-2	15	TRBV7-2	NA	NA	CASSSVTSSTGELFF
TRBJ1-4	19	TRBV11-2	TRBD1	once	CASSLVGQGRYLTNEKLFF
TRBJ2-3	12	TRBV7-2	TRBD1	NA	CASTSGGGAQYF
TRBJ2-7	21	TRBV3-1/TRBV3-2	TRBD2	NA	CASSQAPGGSGRAGPYYEQYF
TRBJ1-2	12	TRBV6-5	NA	NA	CASSSPSNGYTF
TRBJ2-7	12	TRBV28	TRBD1	NA	CATDRGPYEQYF
TRBJ2-7	15	TRBV27	TRBD1	NA	CASSWGGQGFYEQYF
TRBJ1-1	15	TRBV15	NA	NA	CATSRESPGVTEAFF
TRBJ1-1	13	TRBV28	NA	NA	CASSLEGNTEAFF
TRBJ2-5	15	TRBV5-1	TRBD1	once	CASCPGGVGQETQYF
TRBJ2-4	15	TRBV28	TRBD2	NA	CASSRGELAKNIQYF
TRBJ2-7	13	TRBV4-1	NA	NA	CASSHLGDYEQYF
TRBJ2-1	12	TRBV3-1/TRBV3-2	NA	NA	CASSHEGDEQFF
TRBJ1-2	16	TRBV24-1	TRBD1	once	CATSDPRTGGVDGYTF
TRBJ2-7	14	TRBV6-5	NA	NA	CASSSPNGPHEQYF
TRBJ1-6	14	TRBV3-1/TRBV3-2	NA	NA	CASKSQGYESPLHF
TRBJ1-2	16	TRBV5-5	TRBD1	NA	CASSSSVQGALRGYTF
TRBJ1-3	16	TRBV4-2	NA	NA	CASSQDPRGAGNTIYF
TRBJ2-7	13	TRBV2	NA	NA	CASSTDSSYEQYF
TRBJ2-7	15	TRBV5-5	TRBD2	NA	CASSLASGSPPEQYF
TRBJ1-6	15	TRBV9	NA	NA	CASSPSTVLNSPLHF
TRBJ1-1	12	TRBV7-2	NA	NA	CASSFISTEAFF